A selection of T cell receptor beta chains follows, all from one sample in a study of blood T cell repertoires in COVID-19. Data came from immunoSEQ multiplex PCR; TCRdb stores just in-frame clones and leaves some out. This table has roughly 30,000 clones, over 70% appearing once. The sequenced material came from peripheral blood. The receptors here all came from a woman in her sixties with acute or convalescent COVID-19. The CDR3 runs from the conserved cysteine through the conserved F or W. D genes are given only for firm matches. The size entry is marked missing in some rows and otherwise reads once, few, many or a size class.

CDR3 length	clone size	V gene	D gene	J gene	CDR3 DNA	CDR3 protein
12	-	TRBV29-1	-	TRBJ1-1	TGCAGCGCCGGTCCGGGGGACACTGAAGCTTTCTTT	CSAGPGDTEAFF
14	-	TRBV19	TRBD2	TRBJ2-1	TGTGCCAGTAGTCCGGGGGGTTATTTAAATGAGCAGTTCTTC	CASSPGGYLNEQFF
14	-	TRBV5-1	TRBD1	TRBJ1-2	TGCGCCAGCAGCTTGGCCGGGACAGGGAGGGTCTACACCTTC	CASSLAGTGRVYTF
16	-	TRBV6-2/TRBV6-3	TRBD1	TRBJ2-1	TGTGCCAGCAGTGACAGGGTTTCGGGGACCTACAATGAGCAGTTCTTC	CASSDRVSGTYNEQFF
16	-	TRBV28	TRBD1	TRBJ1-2	TGTGCCAGCAGTTCGCACGGGACAGGGGCTAACTATGGCTACACCTTC	CASSSHGTGANYGYTF
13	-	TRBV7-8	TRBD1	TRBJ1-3	TGTGCCAGCAGCCCCGGACAGGGGAACACCATATATTTT	CASSPGQGNTIYF
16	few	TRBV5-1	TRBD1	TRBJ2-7	TGCGCCAGCAGCTTGGAGGACAGGAGGTTCTCCTACGAGCAGTACTTC	CASSLEDRRFSYEQYF
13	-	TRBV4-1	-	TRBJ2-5	TGCGCCAGCAGCCAACTAGCGCTGGAGACCCAGTACTTC	CASSQLALETQYF
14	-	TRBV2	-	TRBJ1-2	TGTGCCAGCATAACTCAACAGGGAGTGTATGGCTACACCTTC	CASITQQGVYGYTF
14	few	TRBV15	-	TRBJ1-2	TGTGCCACCAGCAGAGATAGGACAGTTTATGGCTACACCTTC	CATSRDRTVYGYTF
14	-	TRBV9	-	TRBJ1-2	TGTGCCAGCAGCGCTAAGGGAGGGGTCTATGGCTACACCTTC	CASSAKGGVYGYTF
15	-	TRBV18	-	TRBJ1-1	TGTGCCAGCTCGCCTAATGGAGGGCCAGGCACTGAAGCTTTCTTT	CASSPNGGPGTEAFF
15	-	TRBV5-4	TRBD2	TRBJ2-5	TGTGCCAGCAGCTTGGTTTCGGGGGGCCAAGAGACCCAGTACTTC	CASSLVSGGQETQYF
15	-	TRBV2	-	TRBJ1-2	TGTGCCAGCAGTGATCGGCGGGGAGGAACCCGGGGCTACACCTTC	CASSDRRGGTRGYTF
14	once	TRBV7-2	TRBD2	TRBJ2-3	TGTGCCAGCAGCTCAGGACTAGCGGGGAATACGCAGTATTTT	CASSSGLAGNTQYF
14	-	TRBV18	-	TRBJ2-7	TGTGCCAGCTCACCAGGGGAGCGGAGAAACGAGCAGTACTTC	CASSPGERRNEQYF
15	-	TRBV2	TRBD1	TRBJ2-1	TGTGCCAGCAGTGATGTGGACAGGGACGTATATGAGCAGTTCTTC	CASSDVDRDVYEQFF
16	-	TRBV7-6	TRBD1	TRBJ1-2	TGTGCCAGCAGTCAACTGGGCAGGGGGACTAACTATGGCTACACCTTC	CASSQLGRGTNYGYTF
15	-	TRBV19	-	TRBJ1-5	TGTGCCAGTAGTATAGGGGCCCGCAGCAATCAGCCCCAGCATTTT	CASSIGARSNQPQHF
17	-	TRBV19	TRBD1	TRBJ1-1	TGTGCCAGTAGTACCTGGACAGGGGGCGCAGACTGGACTGAAGCTTTCTTT	CASSTWTGGADWTEAFF
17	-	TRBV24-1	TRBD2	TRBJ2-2	TGTGCCACCTCCAGGCCGTTCTTTGGGCGGGGGAACGGGGAGCTGTTTTTT	CATSRPFFGRGNGELFF
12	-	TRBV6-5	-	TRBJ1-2	TGTGCCACGCGACCACCGGGCTATGGCTACACCTTC	CATRPPGYGYTF
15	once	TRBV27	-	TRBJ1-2	TGTGCCAGCGGACCTACCGACAGGCCTGTCTATGGCTACACCTTC	CASGPTDRPVYGYTF
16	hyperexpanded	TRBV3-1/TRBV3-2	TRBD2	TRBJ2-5	TGTGCCAGCAGCCCATGGACTAGCGGGGACCAAGAGACCCAGTACTTC	CASSPWTSGDQETQYF
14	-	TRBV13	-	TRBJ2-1	TGTGCCAGCAGCTTAGGTCCGGGATTGAATGAGCAGTTCTTC	CASSLGPGLNEQFF
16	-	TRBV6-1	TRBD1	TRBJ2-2	TGTGCCAGCAGTGAGTCCCGGGACAGGAACACCGGGGAGCTGTTTTTT	CASSESRDRNTGELFF
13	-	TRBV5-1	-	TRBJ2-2	TGCGCCAGCAGCTTGACAGGGTCCGGGGAGCTGTTTTTT	CASSLTGSGELFF
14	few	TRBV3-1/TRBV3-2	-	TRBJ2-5	TGTGCCAGCAGCCAAATGACAGGGAGGGAGACCCAGTACTTC	CASSQMTGRETQYF
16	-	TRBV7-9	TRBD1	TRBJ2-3	TGTGCCAGCAGCTTCCGTAAACAGGGGAGCACAGATACGCAGTATTTT	CASSFRKQGSTDTQYF
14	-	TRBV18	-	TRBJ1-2	TGTGCCAGCTCACCTCAGGGCCCTAACTATGGCTACACCTTC	CASSPQGPNYGYTF
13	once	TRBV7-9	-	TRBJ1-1	TGTGCCAGCTCAATCGGGGAGGACACTGAAGCTTTCTTT	CASSIGEDTEAFF
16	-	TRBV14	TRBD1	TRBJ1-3	TGTGCCAGCAGCCAAGACCGGACAGGGCTTGGAAACACCATATATTTT	CASSQDRTGLGNTIYF
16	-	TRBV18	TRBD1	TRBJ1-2	TGTGCCAGCTCACCCCGGACAGTCAGGGGGGACTATGGCTACACCTTC	CASSPRTVRGDYGYTF
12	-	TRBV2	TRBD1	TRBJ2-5	TGTGCCACCACGGGACAGCGGCAGACCCAGTACTTC	CATTGQRQTQYF